The 19 T cell receptor beta chains below all came from one sample that was sequenced in a study of patients and donors after allogeneic stem cell transplantation. TCRdb reanalysed the RT-PCR reads using MiXCR and keeps one entry per CDR3 protein. The profile covers 25,000 to 35,000 distinct CDR3 sequences, with approximately 7% appearing a single time and roughly 34% taken by the ten largest. The source material was blood, either unsorted or a sorted T cell fraction (not recorded which). The receptors come from a human donor who was either an allogeneic HSCT recipient or a stem cell or donor lymphocyte infusion donor (not recorded which). It is not recorded whose cells these are; they may come from a transplant donor.

This clonotype was observed many times. The chain couples TRBV5-1 to TRBJ1-5; D is uncertain. The germline gives CDR1 SGHRS, CDR2 YFSETQ. CDR3 size: 13 residues. V was clipped by 3 bases and J by 5 bases, with 9 bases between them. This chain's CDR3 is CASSSTPDQPQHF. The CDR3 nucleotides read TGCGCCAGCAGCTCCACACCAGATCAGCCCCAGCATTTT.

This clonotype appeared a few times. J is TRBJ2-1 and V is TRBV24-1, with 9 bases fitting TRBD1. CDR1 and CDR2 from the germline V gene are KGHDR and SFDVKD. V shed 4 bases and J 8 bases; nucleotides not matched to a gene: 5. CDR3 length equals 14 residues. The CDR3 DNA reads TGTGCCACCAGTGACCCCGACAGGGGGTATGAGCAGTTCTTC. It encodes CATSDPDRGYEQFF.

This clonotype showed up many times. The J gene is TRBJ1-5, the V gene TRBV20-1, with D possibly TRBD1 on 5 matching bases. Germline V CDR1 and CDR2: DFQATT, SNEGSKA (reference sequence). Trimming removed 0 bases from V and 10 bases from J, with 19 bases in between. This CDR3 is built from 15 residues. The CDR3, as DNA: TGCAGTGCTAGAGAAAGTAGCAGGGAGGCTGAACCCCAGCATTTT. Translation: CSARESSREAEPQHF.

This clonotype was seen a handful of times. This chain uses TRBV7-2 with TRBJ2-1; D is unresolved. Germline V gene lookup returns CDR1 SGHTA and CDR2 FQGNSA. With 2 bases removed from V and 4 bases from J, the gap between germline ends came to 6 bases. The CDR3 extends over 13 amino acids. Written as DNA, the CDR3 is TGTGCCAGCAGCTTATCCGAATACAATGAGCAGTTCTTC. Translation gives CASSLSEYNEQFF.

This clonotype has just a few counts. The rearrangement joins TRBV7-8 to TRBJ2-3; the D is unclear. CDR1 and CDR2 (germline): SGHVS, FQNEAQ. V lost 7 bases and J lost 0, with 11 bases in between. This CDR3 comprises 14 residues. The CDR3, as DNA: TGTGCCAGCACCCCGGACCTCAGCACAGATACGCAGTATTTT. Its protein is CASTPDLSTDTQYF. Supplemented by reference TRBV7-8 and TRBJ2-3, the full variable domain reads GAGVSQSPRYKVAKRGQDVALRCDPISGHVSLFWYQQALGQGPEFLTYFQNEAQLDKSGLPSDRFFAERPEGSVSTLKIQRTQQEDSAVYLCASTPDLSTDTQYFGPGTRLTVL.

The sample holds a few counts of this clonotype. The CDR3 reads CASSRLHSGANVLTF. The CDR3, as DNA: TGTGCCAGCAGTCGCCTCCATTCTGGGGCCAACGTCCTGACTTTC. The chain recombines TRBV6-2 or TRBV6-3 with TRBJ2-6; D is uncertain. CDR3 length: 15 residues. Germline assignment: CDR1 MNHEY and CDR2 SVGEGT. The V gene lost 5 bases and the J gene lost 1 base, with 9 bases spanning the gap.

This clonotype showed up many times. This chain uses TRBV24-1 with TRBJ1-5; D is unclear. V was cut by 6 bases and J by 5 bases, with 7 bases left in between. Germline assignment: CDR1 KGHDR and CDR2 SFDVKD. This CDR3 has 12 residues. CDR3 sequence reads: CATSNWDQPQHF. CDR3 nucleotide sequence: TGTGCCACCAGTAATTGGGATCAGCCCCAGCATTTT.

This clonotype has only a few counts. The chain joins TRBV12-3 or TRBV12-4 to TRBJ1-2; D possibly corresponds to TRBD1 (5 bases). Between the trimmed V and J ends, which lost 5 bases and 4 bases, there was a span of 11 bases. The CDR3 runs to 13 residues. The CDR3 sequence is CASSLGGGYGYTF. The DNA for the CDR3 is TGTGCCAGCAGTCTAGGCGGGGGCTATGGCTACACCTTC.

This clonotype was seen at least ten times. The chain combines TRBV6-5 with TRBJ2-1, with a weak D call TRBD2 (5 bases). Looked up from germline, CDR1 is MNHEY and CDR2 is SVGAGI. Trimming removed 9 bases from V and 0 bases from J, with 12 bases in between. This CDR3 spans 14 amino acids. The DNA for the CDR3 is TGTGCCAGTAGCGTCTTGAGCTCCTACAATGAGCAGTTCTTC. Its protein product is CASSVLSSYNEQFF.

This clonotype was detected many times. The rearrangement links TRBV12-3 or TRBV12-4 to TRBJ1-2; the match to TRBD1 covers 7 bases. V dropped 3 bases and J dropped 2; count of bases not matched to a gene: 0. The length of the CDR3 is 13 residues. The chain's CDR3 is CASSLTGNYGYTF. In DNA, the CDR3 is TGTGCCAGCAGTTTGACAGGGAACTATGGCTACACCTTC.

There are a few counts of this clonotype. V usage is TRBV4-1 and J usage is TRBJ2-7; possibly TRBD2 for D (5 bases). Germline CDR1 reads MGHRA; CDR2 reads YSYEKL. The V end lost 1 base, the J end lost 2 bases, and 9 bases lay between the germline ends. This CDR3 has 14 amino acids. Here the CDR3 reads CASSQVGSPYEQYF. The DNA of the CDR3 is TGCGCCAGCAGCCAAGTGGGGAGCCCCTACGAGCAGTACTTC.

This clonotype has more than one count but fewer than ten. The chain links TRBV28 to TRBJ2-5; possible D gene TRBD1, 6 bases. CDR3 length equals 15 residues. From germline, CDR1 is MDHEN and CDR2 SYDVKM. V lost 4 bases and J lost 1, with 13 bases in between. The CDR3 spells CASSSWTVRQETQYF. The DNA of the CDR3 is TGTGCCAGCAGTTCGTGGACAGTTCGCCAAGAGACCCAGTACTTC.

This clonotype occurred many times. This chain uses TRBV25-1 with TRBJ2-5, with 9 bases matching TRBD1. Germline V lookup: CDR1 MGHDK, CDR2 SYGVNS. The CDR3 contains 15 residues. V shed 2 bases, J shed 5 bases, and the junction held 6 bases outside the gene matches. In DNA, the CDR3 is TGTGCCAGCAGTGAACCCGGGACAGGGCGGGAGACCCAGTACTTC. Amino acids: CASSEPGTGRETQYF.

This clonotype came up once. At one end, the junction sequence differs from germline, possibly due to a read error. J is TRBJ2-1 and V is TRBV7-3, with D tentatively TRBD2 (6 bases). This CDR3 has 16 residues. Germline CDR1 reads SGHTA; CDR2 reads FQGTGA. The CDR3: CASSLIGGNTYNERFF. CDR3 DNA sequence: TGTGCCAGCAGCTTAATTGGCGGGAACACCTACAATGAGCGGTTCTTC.

This clonotype counts as medium-sized. The chain is built from TRBV7-9 and TRBJ1-4; 10 bases line up with TRBD1. Per germline, CDR1 SEHNR and CDR2 FQNEAQ (reference sequence). This CDR3 is 16 amino acids long. Losses at the gene ends were 5 bases for V and 4 bases for J; bases not matched to a gene: 7. The CDR3 region has the DNA TGTGCCAGCAGCACCGGACAGGGGGGGATTAATGAAAAACTGTTTTTT. Protein: CASSTGQGGINEKLFF.

This clonotype has a count of ten or more. The rearrangement links TRBV7-8 to TRBJ1-5; no definite D call. This CDR3 spans 16 amino acids. Germline V CDR1 and CDR2: SGHVS, FQNEAQ. V was shortened by 1 base and J by 0 bases, with 10 bases between the two germline ends. This chain's CDR3 is CASSLVGRYSNQPQHF. The CDR3, as DNA: TGTGCCAGCAGCTTAGTGGGCCGGTATAGCAATCAGCCCCAGCATTTT.

This clonotype was detected only a few times. J is TRBJ2-5 and V is TRBV6-2 or TRBV6-3, with D uncertain. Per germline, CDR1 MNHEY and CDR2 SVGEGT. The V end lost 4 bases, the J end lost 1 base, and 7 bases lay between the germline ends. The CDR3 totals 13 residues. For the CDR3, the DNA is TGTGCCAGCAGTTCCTGGGCCCAAGAGACCCAGTACTTC. Protein sequence: CASSSWAQETQYF.

There are many counts of this clonotype. The V call is TRBV5-1, the J call TRBJ2-5; D possibly corresponds to TRBD1 (7 bases). CDR1 and CDR2 from the germline V gene are SGHRS and YFSETQ. CDR3 size: 16 residues. V gave up 3 bases and J gave up 1 base, with 16 bases separating them. The CDR3 nucleotides are TGCGCCAGCAGCTCCCAGGGGGGACTTACCCAAGAGACCCAGTACTTC. This sequence encodes CASSSQGGLTQETQYF.

The chain combines TRBV7-8 with TRBJ2-4; weak D call: TRBD1 (5 bases). The V end was cut by 0 bases, the J end by 5 bases, with 20 bases between. CDR1 and CDR2 (germline): SGHVS, FQNEAQ. CDR3 length: 18 amino acids. The CDR3 DNA reads as TGTGCCAGCAGCTTAGCATTAGTTGGACACTCCAGGGAAAACATTCAGTACTTC. It encodes CASSLALVGHSRENIQYF. Full variable domain (outside the CDR3, taken from reference TRBV7-8 and TRBJ2-4): GAGVSQSPRYKVAKRGQDVALRCDPISGHVSLFWYQQALGQGPEFLTYFQNEAQLDKSGLPSDRFFAERPEGSVSTLKIQRTQQEDSAVYLCASSLALVGHSRENIQYFGAGTRLSVL.